These 30 T cell receptor beta chains share one sample of origin, sequenced in a study of response to subunit inactivated influenza vaccine. MiXCR, run by TCRdb on the RT-PCR reads, gives a single entry per CDR3 protein. Of 560,000 or so distinct CDR3 sequences detected, less than 10% appear once; the ten largest clones hold 13%. The source was PBMCs from blood, collected about 24 months after vaccination. The source is a man between 50 and 70 years old who received an inactivated influenza vaccine.

This clonotype was observed a few times. The chain couples TRBV12-3 or TRBV12-4 to TRBJ2-2; TRBD2 agrees at 7 bases. There are 15 residues in the CDR3. J gave up 0 bases and V 6 bases, and 4 bases lay outside the gene matches. CDR3 in DNA: TGTGCCAGCAGATCGGGACTAACGAACACCGGGGAGCTGTTTTTT. Its translation is CASRSGLTNTGELFF.

This chain links TRBV5-6 with TRBJ2-5; D possibly corresponds to TRBD2 (7 bases). The CDR3 extends over 16 amino acids. The germline gives CDR1 SGHDT, CDR2 YYEEEE. V was cut by 1 base and J by 3 bases, with 16 bases left in between. The CDR3 DNA is TGTGCCAGCAGCTTGTTGATGGGCGGGGGCAAAGAGACCCAGTACTTC. The encoded protein is CASSLLMGGGKETQYF.

V usage is TRBV24-1 and J usage is TRBJ1-4, with TRBD1 matching 10 bases. V trimming: 5 bases; J trimming: 8 bases; junction bases outside the gene matches: 7. The CDR3 runs 15 residues. Germline values: CDR1 KGHDR, CDR2 SFDVKD. CDR3 region: CATSGGTGAPEKLFF. The CDR3 nucleotides are TGTGCCACCAGTGGCGGGACAGGGGCGCCCGAAAAACTGTTTTTT.

This clonotype was seen more than once but under ten times. The chain employs TRBV10-3 and TRBJ2-5, with TRBD2 matching 8 bases. The CDR3 spans 16 residues. The J segment lost 4 bases and the V segment lost 0 bases, leaving 7 bases of the junction unmatched. The germline V gene encodes CDR1 ENHRY and CDR2 SYGVKD. DNA for the CDR3: TGTGCCATCAGTGAGTCCAGCGGGGGTGCTGGAGAGACCCAGTACTTC. This translates into CAISESSGGAGETQYF.

This clonotype was recorded many times. The chain recombines TRBV12-3 or TRBV12-4 with TRBJ2-1; maybe TRBD2 (6 bases). Trimming took 5 bases from V and 2 from J, leaving 10 bases between them. The CDR3 spans 14 residues. The CDR3 loop reads CASSRGGTYNEQFF. CDR3 nucleotide sequence: TGTGCCAGCAGTAGGGGCGGGACCTACAATGAGCAGTTCTTC.

This clonotype came up a few times. The chain has TRBV7-2 and TRBJ2-7; D ambiguous. The ends were cut back, 5 bases at V and 0 bases at J, with 17 bases in the middle. The CDR3 is 16 amino acids. Germline loops: CDR1 SGHTA, CDR2 FQGNSA. DNA of the CDR3: TGTGCCAGCAGCCCAGGTGCCAGAGAAAGCTCCTACGAGCAGTACTTC. It translates to CASSPGARESSYEQYF.

This clonotype was recorded many times. V usage is TRBV6-2 or TRBV6-3 and J usage is TRBJ2-2; D unclear. The CDR3 has 14 residues. Trimming removed 11 bases at V and 1 base at J, with 14 bases between. Per germline, CDR1 MNHEY and CDR2 SVGEGT. CDR3: CAAKGSLNTGELFF. CDR3 DNA sequence: TGTGCCGCTAAGGGCAGTCTGAACACCGGGGAGCTGTTTTTT.

CDR3 region: CASSSSGTDYEQYF. The CDR3 bases are TGTGCCAGCAGCTCATCCGGGACAGACTACGAGCAGTACTTC. The chain combines TRBV7-9 with TRBJ2-7, with 7 positions matching TRBD1. The ends lost 4 bases at V and 3 bases at J; junction bases unmatched: 6. The CDR3 consists of 14 residues. In germline, CDR1 is SEHNR, CDR2 FQNEAQ (reference sequence).

The chain carries TRBV15 and TRBJ2-5, with D perhaps matching TRBD1 or TRBD2 (5 bases each). Germline V CDR1 and CDR2: LNHNV, YYDKDF (reference sequence). V was shortened by 1 base and J by 5 bases, with 11 bases between the two germline ends. This CDR3 is built from 14 residues. The CDR3 DNA is TGTGCCACCAGCAGAGGGGACCCATGGGAGACCCAGTACTTC. Its translation: CATSRGDPWETQYF.

This clonotype was counted many times. The chain has TRBV6-1 and TRBJ2-7; 9 bases line up with TRBD2. CDR3 size: 14 residues. The trim removed 7 bases at V and 4 bases at J, leaving 8 bases unmatched. Looked up from germline, CDR1 is MNHNS and CDR2 is SASEGT. Here the CDR3 reads CASTGGLAPYEQYF. For the CDR3, the DNA is TGTGCCAGCACCGGAGGACTAGCGCCATACGAGCAGTACTTC.

This clonotype occurred many times. This rearrangement joins TRBV7-2 to TRBJ2-3; 8 nucleotides align to TRBD2. Germline CDR1 and CDR2: SGHTA and FQGNSA. V lost 3 bases to trimming and J lost 0 bases; unmatched junction nucleotides: 8. CDR3 length: 17 residues. DNA of the CDR3: TGTGCCAGCAGCTTCTCCCTGGCGGGAGGAAGCACAGATACGCAGTATTTT. Encoded protein: CASSFSLAGGSTDTQYF.

This clonotype was picked up a small number of times. The chain uses TRBV9 and TRBJ2-7; TRBD1 agrees at 8 bases. Per germline, CDR1 SGDLS and CDR2 YYNGEE. The CDR3 covers 13 residues. V was clipped by 1 base and J by 4 bases; unmatched bases: 1. This CDR3 is CASSVTGGYEQYF. The CDR3 DNA sequence: TGTGCCAGCAGCGTAACAGGGGGGTACGAGCAGTACTTC.

This clonotype occurred many times. V usage is TRBV6-2 or TRBV6-3 and J usage is TRBJ2-1; D gene ambiguous. Deletions cut 6 bases from V and 6 bases from J, with 12 bases between. The CDR3 runs to 13 residues. Germline V lookup: CDR1 MNHEY, CDR2 SVGEGT. For the CDR3, the DNA is TGTGCCAGCAGAACGGTGTTACTCAATGAGCAGTTCTTC. It codes for CASRTVLLNEQFF.

V gene TRBV29-1 combines with J gene TRBJ2-7; a possible D gene is TRBD1 (5 bases). The V end was cut by 6 bases, the J end by 6 bases, with 15 bases between. CDR3 size: 12 residues. Per germline, CDR1 SQVTM and CDR2 ANQGSEA. The CDR3 loop is CSVLRGSGEQYF. CDR3 nucleotides: TGCAGCGTATTAAGGGGATCTGGCGAGCAGTACTTC.

This chain connects TRBV10-3 to TRBJ1-4, with TRBD1 matching over 8 bases. In germline, CDR1 is ENHRY, CDR2 SYGVKD. Trimming cost V 6 bases and J 4 bases; bases outside gene matches: 1. The CDR3 length is 13 residues. This CDR3 reads CAIRGQVNEKLFF. The CDR3 nucleotides read TGTGCCATCAGGGGACAGGTTAATGAAAAACTGTTTTTT.

The V call is TRBV28, the J call TRBJ2-1; 9 bases align to TRBD1. CDR1 is MDHEN, CDR2 SYDVKM, per germline. J gave up 7 bases and V 1 base, and 5 bases lay outside the gene matches. This CDR3 comprises 15 residues. CDR3 amino acids: CASSLSGTGRNEQFF. Written as DNA, the CDR3 is TGTGCCAGCAGTTTATCCGGGACAGGGAGGAATGAGCAGTTCTTC.

This clonotype was counted many times. The chain links TRBV5-1 to TRBJ1-1, with 8 bases matching TRBD1. The CDR3 runs to 14 residues. The germline gives CDR1 SGHRS, CDR2 YFSETQ. The J segment lost 6 bases and the V segment lost 4 bases, leaving 8 bases of the junction unmatched. The CDR3 nucleotides are TGCGCCAGCAGCGCAGGGGGCGCGAAGGCTGAAGCTTTCTTT. Translating gives CASSAGGAKAEAFF.

This clonotype has at least ten counts. The gene calls are TRBV28 and TRBJ2-3; 7 bases agree with TRBD1. The CDR3 runs to 14 residues. CDR1 is MDHEN and CDR2 is SYDVKM in the germline V gene. V was pared by 6 bases and J by 2 bases, with 5 bases of the junction left unmatched. CDR3 amino acids: CASSQGTDTDTQYF. The CDR3 nucleotides read TGTGCCAGCAGCCAAGGGACAGACACAGATACGCAGTATTTT.

The table lists this clonotype with a few counts. The CDR3 bases are TGTGCCAGCACGAGGGCCCAAACGCCAAATGAGCAGTTCTTC. This codes for CASTRAQTPNEQFF. This chain links TRBV6-2 or TRBV6-3 with TRBJ2-1; TRBD2 might be the D (5 bases). V was clipped by 7 bases and J by 7 bases, with 17 bases between them. This CDR3 has 14 amino acids. Germline CDR1 reads MNHEY; CDR2 reads SVGEGT.

This clonotype was detected a few times. The chain carries TRBV7-9 and TRBJ2-5; weak D call: TRBD2 (7 bases). The V gene lost 5 bases and the J gene lost 5 bases, with 18 bases spanning the gap. The CDR3 extends over 15 amino acids. Per the germline V gene, CDR1 is SEHNR and CDR2 is FQNEAQ (reference sequence). CDR3 coding DNA: TGTGCCAGCAGCCTAGATTCGGGGGGCGGCGAGACCCAGTACTTC. It encodes CASSLDSGGGETQYF.

The rearrangement joins TRBV7-9 to TRBJ2-1; no reliable D call. From germline, CDR1 is SEHNR and CDR2 FQNEAQ (reference sequence). The V and J ends lost 7 bases and 5 bases respectively, with 9 bases between them. There are 12 residues in the CDR3. In nucleotides, the CDR3 is TGTGCCAGCACTTTTGGCCACAATGAGCAGTTCTTC. Its translation: CASTFGHNEQFF.

This clonotype was found many times. The chain has TRBV5-1 and TRBJ1-2; 9 bases align to TRBD1. Unmatched junction bases numbered 7, after V lost 2 bases and J lost 5 bases. Germline assignment: CDR1 SGHRS and CDR2 YFSETQ. The CDR3 sequence is 15 residues long. CDR3 loop: CASSFETGGKYGYTF. DNA for the CDR3: TGCGCCAGCAGCTTTGAGACAGGGGGAAAGTATGGCTACACCTTC.

This clonotype was found a few times. This chain links TRBV27 with TRBJ2-3; TRBD2 matches at 7 bases. From germline, CDR1 is MNHEY and CDR2 SMNVEV (reference sequence). With 4 bases clipped from V and 0 bases from J, the junction kept 16 bases outside the gene matches. This CDR3 is 19 amino acids long. DNA for the CDR3: TGTGCCAGCAGTTCAACACTTCAGGGCGGGGGAGAAAGCACAGATACGCAGTATTTT. Protein: CASSSTLQGGGESTDTQYF.

Only a few counts were recorded for this clonotype. This chain uses TRBV9 with TRBJ1-6; a weak D match, TRBD1 (6 bases). V was cut by 0 bases and J by 7 bases, with 11 bases left in between. Per the germline V gene, CDR1 is SGDLS and CDR2 is YYNGEE. This CDR3 spans 15 amino acids. The chain's CDR3 is CASSVDRVGNSPLHF. CDR3 bases: TGTGCCAGCAGCGTAGACAGGGTCGGAAATTCACCCCTCCACTTT. The whole variable domain, filled in from reference TRBV9 and TRBJ1-6, reads DSGVTQTPKHLITATGQRVTLRCSPRSGDLSVYWYQQSLDQGLQFLIQYYNGEERAKGNILERFSAQQFPDLHSELNLSSLELGDSALYFCASSVDRVGNSPLHFGNGTRLTVT.

The CDR3 bases are TGCAGTGCTATTAGGACCGCAATGAACACTGAAGCTTTCTTT. Its protein product is CSAIRTAMNTEAFF. The chain links TRBV20-1 to TRBJ1-1; D call uncertain. In germline, CDR1 is DFQATT, CDR2 SNEGSKA (reference sequence). This CDR3 spans 14 amino acids. Trimming stripped 4 bases from V and 0 bases from J, with 12 bases between.

The CDR3 loop reads CASSRTGGQPNEQYF. CDR3 DNA: TGTGCCAGCAGCCGAACAGGGGGTCAGCCTAACGAGCAGTACTTC. This chain joins TRBV4-2 and TRBJ2-7; 8 nucleotides line up with TRBD1. Per the germline V gene, CDR1 is LGHNA and CDR2 is YNFKEQ. V lost 4 bases and J lost 5; bases outside the gene matches: 10. The CDR3 spans 15 residues.

This chain connects TRBV10-3 to TRBJ2-5; 8 bases line up with TRBD1. V was clipped by 6 bases and J by 5 bases; unmatched bases: 2. The germline CDR1 and CDR2 sequences are ENHRY and SYGVKD. There are 12 residues in the CDR3. CDR3 region: CAIRGQDETQYF. Written as DNA, the CDR3 is TGTGCCATCAGGGGACAGGACGAGACCCAGTACTTC.

V is TRBV9 and J is TRBJ2-7; TRBD2 matches 15 bases. The V and J ends lost 3 bases and 6 bases, in that order; junction bases with no gene match: 4. The CDR3 covers 15 residues. Germline V gene sequence: CDR1 SGDLS, CDR2 YYNGEE. CDR3 amino acids: CASSGGLAGGLEQYF. The CDR3 DNA is TGTGCCAGCAGCGGGGGACTAGCGGGAGGACTCGAGCAGTACTTC.

The chain joins TRBV6-4 to TRBJ2-1; 7 bases match TRBD2. This CDR3 region has 15 residues. CDR1 MRHNA and CDR2 SNTAGT come from the germline V gene. Trimming at V came to 2 bases and at J to 7 bases, leaving 8 bases not matched to a gene. The CDR3 reads CASSDLPGLGNEQFF. In DNA form, the CDR3 reads TGTGCCAGCAGTGACCTACCCGGACTAGGTAATGAGCAGTTCTTC.

This clonotype was seen ten or more times. The genes are TRBV12-3 or TRBV12-4 and TRBJ1-1; D is uncertain. Trimming left V 4 bases short and J 1 base short, with 10 bases between. CDR3 length: 14 residues. CDR3 residues: CASSSFRGNTEAFF. CDR3 DNA sequence: TGTGCCAGCAGTTCCTTCCGGGGGAACACTGAAGCTTTCTTT.